These T cell receptor beta chains were read from a single sample in a study of T-cell memory formation after mild COVID-19. TCRdb called the 5' RACE reads again in MiXCR, with one record for every CDR3 protein. The sample contains 35,000 to 50,000 distinct CDR3 sequences, approximately 9.7% of which appear only once. Source material: PBMCs or a T cell subset sorted from them (not recorded which). These receptors were taken from an adult woman who had mild COVID-19 (a few samples of this study predate the infection). Cell type and time point are not known. Each CDR3 is given without its conserved first and last residue.

length,V,J,CDR3
13,TRBV7-3,TRBJ1-6,ASSLLGASNSPLH
10,TRBV11-2,TRBJ2-5,ASSADGETQY
11,TRBV27,TRBJ2-7,ASSLAGVYEQY
11,TRBV12-3/TRBV12-4,TRBJ1-2,ASSFASAGGYT
12,TRBV29-1,TRBJ2-6,SVGGVVGANVLT
14,TRBV5-1,TRBJ1-3,ASSFTGTGAGNTIY
12,TRBV2,TRBJ2-2,ARGLAGVTGELF
11,TRBV11-2,TRBJ1-1,ASSLSGNTEAF
12,TRBV6-5,TRBJ1-4,ASKPGTLNEKLF
13,TRBV4-3,TRBJ2-1,ASSYGQGAGDEQF
13,TRBV12-3/TRBV12-4,TRBJ2-7,ASSRGLAGAYEQY
11,TRBV3-1,TRBJ1-2,ASSHEGFYGYT
11,TRBV7-3,TRBJ2-5,ASSPNLRETQY
11,TRBV30,TRBJ2-7,AWRVPGTYEQY
12,TRBV7-9,TRBJ2-3,ASSFVAGVDTQY
12,TRBV11-2,TRBJ2-7,ASSPSTGGYEQY
7,TRBV7-9,TRBJ1-1,AIRGGAF
11,TRBV20-1,TRBJ2-1,SARSIAAAAQF
14,TRBV4-2,TRBJ2-1,ASSQDPGGGYNEQF
11,TRBV18,TRBJ1-1,ASSVGQDTEAF
13,TRBV4-1,TRBJ1-2,ASSQDSAINYGYT
12,TRBV3-1,TRBJ1-1,ASSRGGGATEAF
10,TRBV2,TRBJ1-1,ASSRQGAEAF
15,TRBV6-5,TRBJ1-5,ASSSSHTDRDRQPQH
12,TRBV5-1,TRBJ1-5,ASSPGQHNQPQH
14,TRBV5-1,TRBJ1-1,ASSLGGTAMNTEAF
13,TRBV19,TRBJ2-3,ASSIAGRYTDTQY
12,TRBV6-5,TRBJ2-4,ASSPQMGINIQY
10,TRBV2,TRBJ2-1,ASRFQGSREF
9,TRBV5-1,TRBJ2-1,ASSLSLEQF
12,TRBV5-1,TRBJ2-5,ASSLGPSQETQY
11,TRBV6-1,TRBJ1-2,ASSEALSSGYT
13,TRBV10-3,TRBJ2-1,AISESSRSPNEQF
14,TRBV3-1,TRBJ2-3,ASSRLAGGTTDTQY
14,TRBV20-1,TRBJ1-3,SARGGTGLSGNTIY
11,TRBV5-5,TRBJ2-7,ASSRGLAYEQY
12,TRBV5-6,TRBJ2-5,ASSFRQRQETQY
13,TRBV2,TRBJ2-7,ASSEALGQIYEQY
14,TRBV4-3,TRBJ2-1,ASSPGTSGRFNEQF
14,TRBV4-3,TRBJ1-2,ASSHSSGQGGIEHT
12,TRBV4-3,TRBJ2-2,ASSSYMGTGELF
12,TRBV6-1,TRBJ2-6,ASTWISGANVLT
12,TRBV6-6,TRBJ1-3,ASSLSRGGNTIY